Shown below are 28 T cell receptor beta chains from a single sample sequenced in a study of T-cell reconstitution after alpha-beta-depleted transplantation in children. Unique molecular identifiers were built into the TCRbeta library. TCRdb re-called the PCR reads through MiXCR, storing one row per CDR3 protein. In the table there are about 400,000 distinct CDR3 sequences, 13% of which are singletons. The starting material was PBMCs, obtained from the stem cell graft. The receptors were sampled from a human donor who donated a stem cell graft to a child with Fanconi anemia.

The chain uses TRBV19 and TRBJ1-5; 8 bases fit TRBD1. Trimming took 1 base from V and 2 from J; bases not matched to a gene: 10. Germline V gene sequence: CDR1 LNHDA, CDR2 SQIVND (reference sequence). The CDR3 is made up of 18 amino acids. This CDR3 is CASSIGTGTIGGNQPQHF. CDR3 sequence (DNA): TGTGCCAGTAGTATAGGGACAGGGACGATTGGCGGCAATCAGCCCCAGCATTTT.

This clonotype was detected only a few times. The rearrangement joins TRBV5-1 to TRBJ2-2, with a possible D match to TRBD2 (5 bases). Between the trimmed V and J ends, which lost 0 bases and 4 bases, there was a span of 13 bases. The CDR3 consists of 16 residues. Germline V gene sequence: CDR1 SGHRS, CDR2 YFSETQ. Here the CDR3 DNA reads TGCGCCAGCAGCTTGGATCGAGGGTTGACCACCGGGGAGCTGTTTTTT. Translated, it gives CASSLDRGLTTGELFF.

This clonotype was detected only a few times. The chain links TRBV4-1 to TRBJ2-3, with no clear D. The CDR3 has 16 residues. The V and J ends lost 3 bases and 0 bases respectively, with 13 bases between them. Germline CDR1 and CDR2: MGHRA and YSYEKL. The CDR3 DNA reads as TGCGCCAGCAGCCAGGCGGTCGTCCTTAGCACAGATACGCAGTATTTT. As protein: CASSQAVVLSTDTQYF.

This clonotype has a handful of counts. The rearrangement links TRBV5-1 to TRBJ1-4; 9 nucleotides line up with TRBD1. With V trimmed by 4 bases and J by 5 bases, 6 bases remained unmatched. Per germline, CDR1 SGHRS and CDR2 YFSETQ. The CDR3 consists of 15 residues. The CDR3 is CASSDIQGANEKLFF. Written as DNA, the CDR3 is TGCGCCAGCAGCGATATACAGGGGGCGAATGAAAAACTGTTTTTT.

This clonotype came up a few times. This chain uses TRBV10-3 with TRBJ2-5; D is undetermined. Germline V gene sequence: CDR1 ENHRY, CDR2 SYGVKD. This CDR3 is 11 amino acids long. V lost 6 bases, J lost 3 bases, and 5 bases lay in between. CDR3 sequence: CAISSKETQYF. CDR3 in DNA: TGTGCCATCAGCTCAAAAGAGACCCAGTACTTC.

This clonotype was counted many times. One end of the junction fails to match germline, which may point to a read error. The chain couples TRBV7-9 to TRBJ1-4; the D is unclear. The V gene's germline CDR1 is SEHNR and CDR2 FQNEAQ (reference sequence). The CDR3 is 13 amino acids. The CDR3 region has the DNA TGTGCCAGCAGCTTATTGGTGAATGTAAAACTGTTTTTT. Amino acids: CASSLLVNVKLFF.

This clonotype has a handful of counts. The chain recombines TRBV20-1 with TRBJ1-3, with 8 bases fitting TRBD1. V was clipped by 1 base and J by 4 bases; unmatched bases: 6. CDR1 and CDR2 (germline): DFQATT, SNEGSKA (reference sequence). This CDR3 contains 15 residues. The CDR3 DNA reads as TGCAGTGCTAGAGGGGGACAGGTGGCAGGAAACACCATATATTTT. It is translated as CSARGGQVAGNTIYF.

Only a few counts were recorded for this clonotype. The CDR3 region is CASGAGEHYEQYF. Written as DNA, the CDR3 is TGTGCCAGCGGGGCAGGGGAGCACTACGAGCAGTACTTC. The chain links TRBV27 to TRBJ2-7; perhaps TRBD1 as D (6 bases). CDR3 length: 13 amino acids. The germline V gene has CDR1 MNHEY and CDR2 SMNVEV (reference sequence). V dropped 8 bases and J dropped 3 bases, with 14 bases sitting between them.

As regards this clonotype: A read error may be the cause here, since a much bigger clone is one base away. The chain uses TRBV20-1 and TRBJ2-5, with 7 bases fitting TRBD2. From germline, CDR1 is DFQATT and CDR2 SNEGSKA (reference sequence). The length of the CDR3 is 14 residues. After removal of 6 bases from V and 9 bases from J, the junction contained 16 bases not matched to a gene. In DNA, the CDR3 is TGCAGTGCAAGGGACGGCACCGCCCGGGAGGCCCAGTACTTC. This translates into CSARDGTAREAQYF.

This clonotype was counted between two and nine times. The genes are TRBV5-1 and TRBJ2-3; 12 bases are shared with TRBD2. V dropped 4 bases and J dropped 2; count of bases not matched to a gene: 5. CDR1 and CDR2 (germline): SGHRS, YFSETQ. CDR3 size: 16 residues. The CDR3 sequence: CASSQTSGGSTDTQYF. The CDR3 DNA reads TGCGCCAGCAGCCAGACTAGCGGGGGTTCCACAGATACGCAGTATTTT.

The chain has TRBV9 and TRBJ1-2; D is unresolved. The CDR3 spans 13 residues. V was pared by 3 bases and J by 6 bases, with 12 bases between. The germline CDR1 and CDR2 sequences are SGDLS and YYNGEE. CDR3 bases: TGTGCCAGCAGCGCCTTCCAAACAGATGGCTACACCTTC. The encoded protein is CASSAFQTDGYTF.

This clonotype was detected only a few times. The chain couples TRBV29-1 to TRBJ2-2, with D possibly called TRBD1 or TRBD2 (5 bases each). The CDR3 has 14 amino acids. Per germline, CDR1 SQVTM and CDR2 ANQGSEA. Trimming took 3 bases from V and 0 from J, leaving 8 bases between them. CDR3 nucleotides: TGCAGCGTTGACGGGGACGCGAACACCGGGGAGCTGTTTTTT. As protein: CSVDGDANTGELFF.

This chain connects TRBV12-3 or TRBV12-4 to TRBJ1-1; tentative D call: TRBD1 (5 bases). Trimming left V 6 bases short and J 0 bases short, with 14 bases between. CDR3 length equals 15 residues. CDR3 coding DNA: TGTGCCAGCAGCCGCCCCCAGGGAGTGAACACTGAAGCTTTCTTT. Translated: CASSRPQGVNTEAFF.

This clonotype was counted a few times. CDR3 nucleotide sequence: TGCAGTGCTAGGGACAGGGGCGGTAATTCACCCCTCCACTTT. Protein product: CSARDRGGNSPLHF. The chain has TRBV20-1 and TRBJ1-6, with 9 bases that match TRBD1. The CDR3 length is 14 residues. V lost 3 bases to trimming and J lost 6 bases; unmatched junction nucleotides: 3. Germline values: CDR1 DFQATT, CDR2 SNEGSKA (reference sequence).

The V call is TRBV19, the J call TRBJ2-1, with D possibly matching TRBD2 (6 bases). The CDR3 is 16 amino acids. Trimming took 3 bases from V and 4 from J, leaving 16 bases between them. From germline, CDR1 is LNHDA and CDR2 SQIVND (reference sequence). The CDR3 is CASSMGLPSKYNEQFF. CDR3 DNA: TGTGCCAGTAGTATGGGACTTCCCTCGAAGTACAATGAGCAGTTCTTC.

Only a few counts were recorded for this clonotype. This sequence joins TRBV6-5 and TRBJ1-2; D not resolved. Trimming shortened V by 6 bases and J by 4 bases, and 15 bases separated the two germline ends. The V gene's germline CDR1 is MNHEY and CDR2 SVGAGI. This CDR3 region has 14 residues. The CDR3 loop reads CASSTTQSSYGYTF. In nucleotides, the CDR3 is TGTGCCAGCAGCACGACACAGAGTAGCTATGGCTACACCTTC.

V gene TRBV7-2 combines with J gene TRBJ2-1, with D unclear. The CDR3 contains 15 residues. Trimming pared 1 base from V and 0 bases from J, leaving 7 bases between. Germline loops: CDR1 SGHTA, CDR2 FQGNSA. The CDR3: CASSLVLGSYNEQFF. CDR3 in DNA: TGTGCCAGCAGCTTAGTACTTGGCTCCTACAATGAGCAGTTCTTC.

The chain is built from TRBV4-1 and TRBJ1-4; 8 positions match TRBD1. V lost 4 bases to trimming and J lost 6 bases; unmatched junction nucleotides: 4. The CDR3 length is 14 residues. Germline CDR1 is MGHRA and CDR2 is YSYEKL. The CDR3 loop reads CASSPGQGYEKLFF. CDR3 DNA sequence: TGCGCCAGCAGCCCAGGACAGGGATATGAAAAACTGTTTTTT.

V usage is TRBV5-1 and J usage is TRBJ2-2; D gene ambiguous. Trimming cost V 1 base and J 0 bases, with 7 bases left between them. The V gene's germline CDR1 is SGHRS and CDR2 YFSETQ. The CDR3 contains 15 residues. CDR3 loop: CASSLRPANTGELFF. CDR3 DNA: TGCGCCAGCAGCTTGCGCCCGGCGAACACCGGGGAGCTGTTTTTT.

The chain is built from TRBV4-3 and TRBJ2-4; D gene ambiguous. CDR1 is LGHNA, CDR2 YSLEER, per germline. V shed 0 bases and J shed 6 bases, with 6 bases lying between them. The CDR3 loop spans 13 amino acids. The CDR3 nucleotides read TGCGCCAGCAGCCAAGATTTAGGAAACATTCAGTACTTC. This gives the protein CASSQDLGNIQYF.

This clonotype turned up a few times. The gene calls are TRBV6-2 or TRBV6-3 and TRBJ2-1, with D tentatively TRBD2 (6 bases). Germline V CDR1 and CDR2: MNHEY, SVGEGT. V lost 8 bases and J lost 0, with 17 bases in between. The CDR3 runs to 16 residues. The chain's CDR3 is CASGGLGASSYNEQFF. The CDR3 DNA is TGTGCCAGCGGGGGACTCGGGGCTAGCTCCTACAATGAGCAGTTCTTC.

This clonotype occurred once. The chain's CDR3 is CASSMQGGYTF. The CDR3 DNA reads as TGTGCCAGTAGTATGCAGGGAGGCTACACCTTC. The chain is built from TRBV19 and TRBJ1-2; D possibly corresponds to TRBD1 (5 bases). CDR1 LNHDA and CDR2 SQIVND come from the germline V gene (reference sequence). V lost 3 bases and J lost 8, with 7 bases in between. The CDR3 loop spans 11 amino acids.

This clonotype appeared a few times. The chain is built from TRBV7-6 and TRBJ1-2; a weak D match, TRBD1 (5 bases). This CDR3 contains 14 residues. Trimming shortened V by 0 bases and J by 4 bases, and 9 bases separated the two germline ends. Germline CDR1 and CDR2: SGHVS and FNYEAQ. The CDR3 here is CASSLAQGLYGYTF. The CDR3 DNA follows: TGTGCCAGCAGCTTAGCGCAGGGACTCTATGGCTACACCTTC.

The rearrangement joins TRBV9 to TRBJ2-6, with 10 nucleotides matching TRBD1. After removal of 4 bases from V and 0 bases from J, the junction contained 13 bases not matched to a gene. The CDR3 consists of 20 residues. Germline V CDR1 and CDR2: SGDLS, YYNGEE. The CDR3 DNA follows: TGTGCCAGCAGCACCCGTCCCTCGGGACAGGGGAGCTCTGGGGCCAACGTCCTGACTTTC. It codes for CASSTRPSGQGSSGANVLTF.

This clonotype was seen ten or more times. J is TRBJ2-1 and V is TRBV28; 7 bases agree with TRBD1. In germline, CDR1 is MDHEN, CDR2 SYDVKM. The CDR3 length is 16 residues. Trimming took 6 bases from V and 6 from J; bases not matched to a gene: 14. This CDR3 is CASSPRDSPIFNEQFF. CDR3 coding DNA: TGTGCCAGCAGCCCCCGGGACAGCCCTATTTTCAATGAGCAGTTCTTC.

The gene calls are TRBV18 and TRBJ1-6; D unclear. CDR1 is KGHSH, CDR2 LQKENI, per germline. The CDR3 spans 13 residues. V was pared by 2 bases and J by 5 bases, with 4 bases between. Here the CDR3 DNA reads TGTGCCAGCTCACCAAAAGATAATTCACCCCTCCACTTT. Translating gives CASSPKDNSPLHF.

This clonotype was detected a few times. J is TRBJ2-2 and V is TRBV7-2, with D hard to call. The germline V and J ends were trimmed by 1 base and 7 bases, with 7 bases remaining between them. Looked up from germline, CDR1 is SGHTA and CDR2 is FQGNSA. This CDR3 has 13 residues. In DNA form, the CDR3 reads TGTGCCAGCAGCTTAGTGGGGAACGGGGAGCTGTTTTTT. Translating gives CASSLVGNGELFF.

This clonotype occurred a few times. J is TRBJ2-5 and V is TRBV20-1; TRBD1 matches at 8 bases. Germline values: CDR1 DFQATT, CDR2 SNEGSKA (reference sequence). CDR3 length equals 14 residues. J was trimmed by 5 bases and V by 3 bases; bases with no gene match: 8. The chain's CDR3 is CSASVRGLLETQYF. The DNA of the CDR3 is TGCAGTGCTAGTGTCAGGGGGCTTTTGGAGACCCAGTACTTC.